The clone carrying this TCR beta chain was detected many times. This sample is drawn from a study of shared clonotypes between healthy human individuals. Assay used: immunoSEQ multiplex PCR; TCRdb lists only in-frame clones, some missing. The sample yields over 95,000 clones, approximately 44% seen once. Sequenced input: PBMCs. The source of this sequence is a woman in her forties in good health. Some clones in this sample may be carry-over from other donors' samples.

The CDR3 DNA is TGCGCCAGCAGTGACAGGGGGAACTCTGGAAACACCATATATTTT. Protein product: CASSDRGNSGNTIYF. The chain combines TRBV10-2 with TRBJ1-3; 7 bases agree with TRBD1. The CDR3 spans 15 residues. J lost 0 bases, V lost 3 bases, and 2 bases had no gene match. The V gene's germline CDR1 is WSHSY and CDR2 SAAADI.